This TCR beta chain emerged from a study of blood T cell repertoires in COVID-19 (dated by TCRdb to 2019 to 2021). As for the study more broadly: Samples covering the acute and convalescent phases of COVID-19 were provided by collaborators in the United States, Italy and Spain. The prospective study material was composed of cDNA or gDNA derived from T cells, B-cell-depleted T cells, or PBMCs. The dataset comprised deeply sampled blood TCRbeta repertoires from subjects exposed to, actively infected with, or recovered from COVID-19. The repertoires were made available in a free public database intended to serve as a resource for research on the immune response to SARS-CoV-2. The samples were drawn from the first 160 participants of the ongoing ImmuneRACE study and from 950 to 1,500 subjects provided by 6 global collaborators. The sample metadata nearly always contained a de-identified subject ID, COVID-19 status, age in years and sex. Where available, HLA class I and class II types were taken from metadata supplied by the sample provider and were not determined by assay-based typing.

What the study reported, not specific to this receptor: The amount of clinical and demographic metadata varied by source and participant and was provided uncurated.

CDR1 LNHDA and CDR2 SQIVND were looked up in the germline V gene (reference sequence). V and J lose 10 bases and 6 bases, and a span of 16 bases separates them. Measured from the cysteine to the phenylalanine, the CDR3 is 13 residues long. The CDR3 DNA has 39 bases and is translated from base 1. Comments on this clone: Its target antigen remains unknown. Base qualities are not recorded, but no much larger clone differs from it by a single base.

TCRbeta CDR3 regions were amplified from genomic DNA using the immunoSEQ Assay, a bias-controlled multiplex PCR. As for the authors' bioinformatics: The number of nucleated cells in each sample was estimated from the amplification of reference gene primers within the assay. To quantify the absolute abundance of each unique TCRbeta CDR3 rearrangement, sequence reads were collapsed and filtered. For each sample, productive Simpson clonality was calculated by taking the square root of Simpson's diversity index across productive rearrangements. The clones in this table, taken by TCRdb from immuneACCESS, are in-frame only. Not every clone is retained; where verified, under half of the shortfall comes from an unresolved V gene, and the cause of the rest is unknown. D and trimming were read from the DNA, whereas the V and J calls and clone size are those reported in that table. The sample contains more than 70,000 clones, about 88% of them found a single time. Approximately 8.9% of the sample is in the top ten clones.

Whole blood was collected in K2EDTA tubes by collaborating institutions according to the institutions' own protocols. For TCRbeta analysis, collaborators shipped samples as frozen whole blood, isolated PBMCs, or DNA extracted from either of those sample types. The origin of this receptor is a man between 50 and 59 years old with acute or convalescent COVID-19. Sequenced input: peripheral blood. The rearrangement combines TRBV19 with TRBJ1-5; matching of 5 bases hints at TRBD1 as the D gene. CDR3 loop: CATALSGGQPQHF. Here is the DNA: TGTGCCACCGCTTTGTCGGGGGGTCAGCCCCAGCATTTT.